This T cell receptor beta chain was identified during a study of blood T cells in healthy people across ages (dated by TCRdb to the mid-2010s). Context from the whole study: In model experiments, template switching captured roughly one uniquely barcoded TCR beta cDNA molecule for every two T cells. Donors were grouped into four age groups: young (average approximately 16 years), middle-aged (approximately 41), aged (62) and long-lived (about 82). The study measured age-related changes in TCR beta repertoire diversity using deep sequencing normalized with unique cDNA molecular identifiers. Using the same blood draw, the study looked at two additional independent replicas of 1 million unique cDNA reads for two donors, one aged 18 to 29 and the other aged 80 or older. To avoid experimental bias, donors of different ages were distributed randomly across sequencing lanes. Paper-wide results and their limitations: Observed TCR beta diversity per million T cells fell roughly linearly with age, and a significant reduction was already apparent by age roughly 41. Since profiling was done on bulk unsorted PBMCs, naive and antigen-experienced compartments could not be conclusively compared. Donor CMV infection status was unknown, potentially confounding age-related changes in expanded clonotypes. Compared with the aged group, the long-lived group had more naive CD4+ T cells, fewer expanded clones and increased TCR diversity, suggesting age selection. Total diversity estimates from one million sequenced T cells were considered lower bounds and underestimates. A strong correlation was found between observed TCR beta diversity and the percentage of naive T cells measured by flow cytometry.

In the case of this clonotype: It has no known antigen specificity. No much larger clone exists at a distance of one base, and base qualities are not known.

The donors were about 40 Caucasian individuals from Russia, aged roughly 6 to 100 years, who were systemically healthy. Approximately 9.3 milliliters of peripheral blood were collected from each donor into EDTA-treated Vacutainer tubes. Ficoll-Paque density-gradient centrifugation was used to isolate PBMCs, with at least 6.5 million per sample. Total RNA, at least 6 micrograms per sample, was extracted from PBMCs with Trizol reagent. The percentages of naive CD45RAhigh/CD27high T cells were determined by flow cytometry on a PBMC aliquot from every donor. Receptors were amplified or captured by 5' RACE. The instrument given in TCRdb is Illumina HiSeq 2500. A second about 7 to 11 cycle PCR used a sample-barcoded 5' primer and a J-beta primer mix. A template-switch 5' adaptor carrying 12 random nucleotides introduced a unique molecular identifier onto each TCR beta cDNA molecule. At least 2.5 million CDR3-containing paired-end reads were obtained from each sample. All of the RNA was converted into first-strand cDNA using the Mint cDNA synthesis kit, with a TRBC-specific oligonucleotide serving as the primer. After uracil-DNA glycosylase treatment, a first 18-cycle PCR used universal primers M1SS and BC2_uni_R on all cDNA. For the original study's pipeline: For normalization, 1 million high-quality reads were randomly selected from each sample, with every read carrying a distinct molecular identifier. Reads with shared molecular identifiers were discarded instead of being binned into consensus sequences. MiTCR, run with a Q25 quality threshold and the strictest error-elimination algorithm, handled CDR3 identification, clonotype clustering and error correction. A nonparametric unseen species model with Euler transformation was used to estimate a lower bound on total TCR beta diversity. TCRdb cleaned the public reads at Q25 with fastp, built clones with MiXCR and kept in-frame beta chains. Rows are combined by CDR3 protein, so each entry shows the most common genes and DNA. The V and J calls follow TCRdb's processing rather than the paper's. This sample lists 850,000 to 950,000 distinct CDR3 sequences; around 28% were detected once. The ten biggest clones cover 15% to 20% of the sample.

CDR1 MNHEY and CDR2 SVGAGI are derived from the germline V gene. There are 14 amino acids in the CDR3, from cysteine to phenylalanine inclusive. Solely the CDR3 DNA is kept, with 42 bases framed from the first base. The sequenced material came from blood. This sequence uses TRBV6-5 and TRBJ2-7; the D gene is perhaps TRBD1, on 5 matching bases. The last part of the DNA fits TRBJ2-5 better; the J call may be wrong. The sequence was collected from a woman over 75 in good health. This receptor has the CDR3 CASSQQGIQETQYF. The DNA is as follows: TGTGCCAGCAGTCAGCAGGGCATCCAAGAGACCCAGTACTTC.